This TCR beta chain was identified in a study of T cells in Graves' hyperthyroidism and ophthalmopathy. Study-wide results and limits: Ophthalmopathy stood apart from stable hyperthyroidism in a 13 V-J model.

Patients with uncontrolled infections, other autoimmune diseases, pregnancy or lactation were excluded. V lost 0 bases and J 5 bases, leaving 10 bases between the germline ends. Germline V gene sequence: CDR1 SEHNR, CDR2 FQNEAQ (reference sequence). This CDR3 contains 14 residues. There are many counts of this clonotype. Its antigen is unidentified. The source material, RNA transcripts, was used to amplify TCR beta CDR3 regions. The TCR CDR3 was amplified in a first-round RT-PCR using the HTBI primer set. TCRdb re-derived calls from the multiplex PCR reads in MiXCR, one entry per CDR3 protein. The data contain approximately 640,000 distinct CDR3 sequences, over 40% of them singletons.

The sequence was obtained from an adult man with Graves' disease, either hyperthyroidism or ophthalmopathy (not recorded which). Sequenced material: peripheral blood or thyroid tissue (not recorded which). This chain links TRBV7-9 with TRBJ1-2; D is possibly TRBD1 (6 bases). The CDR3 is CASSLAAGEYGYTF. The CDR3 region has the DNA TGTGCCAGCAGCTTAGCGGCAGGGGAGTATGGCTACACCTTC.